Below, 17 T cell receptor beta chains from the same sample are listed, as sequenced in a study of shared clonotypes between healthy human individuals. Here immunoSEQ multiplex PCR was the method, and the copy in TCRdb shows in-frame clones only, minus some. Here the sample spans about 2.2 million clones, roughly 91% being singletons. As defined, naive CD8 cells were CD45RO-negative and positively selected for CCR7, with terminally differentiated effector memory CD45RA+ cells excluded. Sequences were obtained from naive CD8+ T cells from PBMCs. The origin of the receptors is a man aged 18 to 30 in good health. Some clones in this sample may be carry-over from other donors' samples.

V usage is TRBV6-1 and J usage is TRBJ2-6; D unclear. V was cut by 3 bases and J by 1 base, with 7 bases left in between. CDR1 is MNHNS, CDR2 SASEGT, per germline. The CDR3 totals 15 residues. The CDR3 bases are TGTGCCAGCAGTGATCCCTATTCTGGGGCCAACGTCCTGACTTTC. It is translated as CASSDPYSGANVLTF.

The V and J genes are TRBV28 and TRBJ1-5, with TRBD1 as a possible D gene (5 bases). The CDR3 totals 15 residues. Trimming took 3 bases from V and 7 from J, leaving 16 bases between them. The germline V gene encodes CDR1 MDHEN and CDR2 SYDVKM. This CDR3 reads CASSFGTRGWQPQHF. The DNA for the CDR3 is TGTGCCAGCAGTTTTGGAACGAGGGGATGGCAGCCCCAGCATTTT.

The chain carries TRBV27 and TRBJ1-2; D unclear. In germline, CDR1 is MNHEY, CDR2 SMNVEV (reference sequence). This CDR3 has 13 amino acids. The germline V and J ends were trimmed by 6 bases and 0 bases, with 8 bases remaining between them. CDR3 in DNA: TGTGCCAGCAGCTCCGGACCTAACTATGGCTACACCTTC. Residues: CASSSGPNYGYTF.

The chain carries TRBV4-1 and TRBJ2-3, with 10 nucleotides matching TRBD2. CDR1 and CDR2 from the germline V gene are MGHRA and YSYEKL. The junction had 5 bases not matched to a gene; V was cut back by 1 base and J by 1 base. The length of the CDR3 is 17 residues. The DNA for the CDR3 is TGCGCCAGCAGCCAAGTCTCTGGGACTAGCGGCACAGATACGCAGTATTTT. The encoded protein is CASSQVSGTSGTDTQYF.

Only one count was recorded for this clone. This chain joins TRBV5-1 and TRBJ2-6; D not certain. V was pared by 4 bases and J by 1 base, with 18 bases between. The length of the CDR3 is 18 residues. The germline V gene has CDR1 SGHRS and CDR2 YFSETQ. CDR3 amino acids: CASSLEWGIPSGANVLTF. CDR3 nucleotides: TGCGCCAGCAGCCTCGAATGGGGTATACCTTCTGGGGCCAACGTCCTGACTTTC.

CDR3: CAWSDGYSNQPQHF. The CDR3, as DNA: TGTGCCTGGAGTGACGGGTATAGCAATCAGCCCCAGCATTTT. The chain employs TRBV30 and TRBJ1-5, with no clear D. Germline-derived CDR1 and CDR2 are GTSNPN and SVGIG (reference sequence). V was pared by 1 base and J by 0 bases, with 7 bases between. The CDR3 contains 14 residues.

J is TRBJ2-2 and V is TRBV9; 11 bases map to TRBD2. The V gene end was trimmed by 4 bases and the J gene end by 5 bases; junction bases not matched to a gene: 10. This CDR3 has 17 residues. Per germline, CDR1 SGDLS and CDR2 YYNGEE. CDR3 nucleotide sequence: TGTGCCAGCAGCCCCTTTGGCGGACTAGCGGGTACCGGGGAGCTGTTTTTT. Residues: CASSPFGGLAGTGELFF. Full variable domain (missing parts from reference TRBV9 and TRBJ2-2): DSGVTQTPKHLITATGQRVTLRCSPRSGDLSVYWYQQSLDQGLQFLIQYYNGEERAKGNILERFSAQQFPDLHSELNLSSLELGDSALYFCASSPFGGLAGTGELFFGEGSRLTVL.

The chain couples TRBV28 to TRBJ2-3; no firm D call. This CDR3 contains 14 residues. The germline gives CDR1 MDHEN, CDR2 SYDVKM. V lost 3 bases to trimming and J lost 2 bases, with 9 bases between them. CDR3 nucleotide sequence: TGTGCCAGCAGTTTTGTGGCCTCCACAGATACGCAGTATTTT. It encodes CASSFVASTDTQYF.

DNA of the CDR3: TGCGCCAGCAGTCGTGGGCGGAACACCGGGGAGCTGTTTTTT. Translating it yields CASSRGRNTGELFF. J is TRBJ2-2 and V is TRBV4-3; D ambiguous. V gave up 6 bases and J gave up 1 base, with 9 bases separating them. Germline V gives CDR1 LGHNA, CDR2 YSLEER. The CDR3 runs 14 residues.

The chain couples TRBV2 to TRBJ1-5; 9 nucleotides line up with TRBD1. The CDR3 totals 16 residues. Germline lookup yields CDR1 SNHLY and CDR2 FYNNEI. Trimming cost V 8 bases and J 2 bases; bases outside gene matches: 10. The chain's CDR3 is CASGRTGDQGNQPQHF. DNA of the CDR3: TGTGCCAGCGGACGGACAGGGGACCAGGGCAATCAGCCCCAGCATTTT.

This chain connects TRBV7-2 to TRBJ2-7; 10 positions match TRBD1. CDR1 and CDR2 from the germline V gene are SGHTA and FQGNSA. Trimming removed 3 bases from V and 2 bases from J; junction bases left unmatched: 7. This CDR3 has 16 residues. The CDR3 loop reads CASSLFGQGGTYEQYF. In DNA, the CDR3 is TGTGCCAGCAGCTTGTTTGGACAGGGGGGAACCTACGAGCAGTACTTC.

This clone has just one count. CDR3 amino acids: CASSLLRGGEQFF. The CDR3 DNA is TGTGCCAGTAGCCTCCTGAGGGGTGGCGAGCAGTTCTTC. The V call is TRBV19, the J call TRBJ2-1; D possibly matches TRBD1 or TRBD2 (5 bases each). Germline V CDR1 and CDR2: LNHDA, SQIVND (reference sequence). Deletions cut 6 bases from V and 10 bases from J, with 16 bases between. This CDR3 has 13 residues. The variable domain in full, completed from reference TRBV19 and TRBJ2-1, reads DGGITQSPKYLFRKEGQNVTLSCEQNLNHDAMYWYRQDPGQGLRLIYYSQIVNDFQKGDIAEGYSVSREKKESFPLTVTSAQKNPTAFYLCASSLLRGGEQFFGPGTRLTVL.

This chain joins TRBV7-9 and TRBJ2-7, with D unclear. Looked up from germline, CDR1 is SEHNR and CDR2 is FQNEAQ (reference sequence). V was trimmed by 2 bases and J by 7 bases, leaving 18 bases between them. This CDR3 comprises 15 residues. Here the CDR3 reads CASSLRLDAKGEQYF. The CDR3 DNA reads as TGTGCCAGCAGCTTACGGTTGGACGCCAAGGGTGAGCAGTACTTC.

The chain uses TRBV20-1 and TRBJ2-7, with D possibly being TRBD1 (6 bases). V dropped 4 bases and J dropped 6 bases, with 7 bases sitting between them. In germline, CDR1 is DFQATT, CDR2 SNEGSKA (reference sequence). CDR3 length equals 10 residues. The CDR3 protein is CSAIQGEQYF. As DNA, the CDR3 is TGCAGTGCTATACAGGGCGAGCAGTACTTC.

The chain employs TRBV30 and TRBJ1-2; the D is unclear. The length of the CDR3 is 12 residues. The germline CDR1 and CDR2 sequences are GTSNPN and SVGIG (reference sequence). With 2 bases removed from V and 6 bases from J, the gap between germline ends came to 10 bases. The CDR3 sequence is CAWSSGYHGYTF. The CDR3 region has the DNA TGTGCCTGGAGTAGTGGGTACCATGGCTACACCTTC.

The DNA for the CDR3 is TGTGCCAGCAGCTTAGGCTCTGGGGTCTATGGCTACACCTTC. Translated: CASSLGSGVYGYTF. The gene calls are TRBV7-2 and TRBJ1-2; D not resolved. The CDR3 extends over 14 amino acids. The germline gives CDR1 SGHTA, CDR2 FQGNSA. V was cut by 1 base and J by 4 bases, with 10 bases left in between.

This clone was observed a single time. The genes are TRBV28 and TRBJ2-1, with D maybe TRBD2 (6 bases). In germline, CDR1 is MDHEN, CDR2 SYDVKM. The CDR3 has 17 amino acids. V shed 3 bases and J shed 0 bases, with 15 bases lying between them. In DNA, the CDR3 is TGTGCCAGCAGTTTCGTTCCGGCGGGGAGCTCCTACAATGAGCAGTTCTTC. Protein product: CASSFVPAGSSYNEQFF.